The 25 T cell receptor beta chains presented below share a single source sample, sequenced in a study of T cell repertoires in cytomegalovirus infection. TCRdb independently ran MiXCR on the reads; one entry per CDR3 protein. The data hold approximately 500,000 distinct CDR3 sequences, with 16% observed a single time. Sample: CD8+ T cells from PBMCs. These receptors were collected from a human donor in good health (CMV status not recorded). Some clones in this sample may be carry-over from other donors' samples.

This clonotype appeared a few times. V gene TRBV19 combines with J gene TRBJ2-7, with D perhaps given as TRBD1 or TRBD2 (6 bases each). The CDR3 loop spans 14 amino acids. Per germline, CDR1 LNHDA and CDR2 SQIVND (reference sequence). V was cut by 7 bases and J by 5 bases, with 18 bases left in between. CDR3 region: CASKLGAGEDEQYF. Written as DNA, the CDR3 is TGTGCCAGTAAGCTGGGGGCAGGGGAGGACGAGCAGTACTTC.

The chain links TRBV20-1 to TRBJ2-2; weak D call: TRBD2 (6 bases). This CDR3 contains 19 residues. Trimming removed 1 base from V and 2 bases from J, with 23 bases in between. The germline gives CDR1 DFQATT, CDR2 SNEGSKA (reference sequence). This chain's CDR3 is CSARGSWGVPDSNTGELFF. DNA for the CDR3: TGCAGTGCTAGAGGGTCCTGGGGGGTTCCGGATTCTAACACCGGGGAGCTGTTTTTT.

Many counts were recorded for this clonotype. This chain joins TRBV7-8 and TRBJ1-1; no clear D gene. Trimming stripped 4 bases from V and 4 bases from J, with 10 bases between. There are 13 residues in the CDR3. Germline CDR1 and CDR2: SGHVS and FQNEAQ. The CDR3 loop reads CASSSTFLTEAFF. CDR3 coding DNA: TGTGCCAGCAGCTCCACTTTCCTCACTGAAGCTTTCTTT. The complete variable domain, with remaining parts taken from reference TRBV7-8 and TRBJ1-1, reads GAGVSQSPRYKVAKRGQDVALRCDPISGHVSLFWYQQALGQGPEFLTYFQNEAQLDKSGLPSDRFFAERPEGSVSTLKIQRTQQEDSAVYLCASSSTFLTEAFFGQGTRLTVV.

The CDR3 coding sequence is TGTGCCAGCAGGAGGAAAGATACGCAGTATTTT. Its translation: CASRRKDTQYF. The chain is built from TRBV5-6 and TRBJ2-3; D is unresolved. The CDR3 has 11 residues. Germline-derived CDR1 and CDR2 are SGHDT and YYEEEE. With 5 bases removed from V and 5 bases from J, the gap between germline ends came to 6 bases.

V is TRBV29-1 and J is TRBJ2-3; TRBD1 agrees at 7 bases. Germline assignment: CDR1 SQVTM and CDR2 ANQGSEA. The CDR3 loop spans 15 amino acids. With V trimmed by 2 bases and J by 0 bases, 5 bases remained unmatched. This CDR3 is CSVEPDRESTDTQYF. For the CDR3, the DNA is TGCAGCGTTGAACCCGACAGGGAGAGCACAGATACGCAGTATTTT.

This clonotype was recorded only once. Here the CDR3 DNA reads TGCAGCGTTGAAGATAACGGAGACTTCGAGCAGTACTTC. Amino acid sequence: CSVEDNGDFEQYF. This chain joins TRBV29-1 and TRBJ2-7; D not certain. The ends were cut back, 0 bases at V and 6 bases at J, with 12 bases in the middle. The CDR3 contains 13 residues. From germline, CDR1 is SQVTM and CDR2 ANQGSEA.

On this clonotype itself: This may be a read error, as it is one base from a much larger clone. The conserved final phenylalanine or tryptophan is absent from the CDR3, which likely points to a read error. The V and J genes are TRBV7-3 and TRBJ2-5; no clear D. CDR1 is SGHTA and CDR2 is FQGTGA in the germline V gene. V was clipped by 4 bases and J by 4 bases, with 10 bases between them. There are 13 residues in the CDR3. The chain's CDR3 is CASSSHHRETQYL. The CDR3 coding sequence is TGTGCCAGCAGCTCCCACCACAGAGAGACCCAGTACTTA.

V is TRBV2 and J is TRBJ2-7; no clear D. The CDR3 runs 16 residues. CDR1 and CDR2 from the germline V gene are SNHLY and FYNNEI. V lost 7 bases and J lost 1, with 20 bases in between. CDR3 loop: CASTPFGWGSSYEQYF. CDR3 DNA sequence: TGTGCCAGCACCCCCTTCGGGTGGGGTAGTTCCTACGAGCAGTACTTC.

This clonotype was detected a few times. J is TRBJ2-3 and V is TRBV29-1; D is ambiguous. Germline V CDR1 and CDR2: SQVTM, ANQGSEA. Trimming left V 7 bases short and J 5 bases short, with 22 bases between. The CDR3 covers 15 residues. The DNA for the CDR3 is TGCAGCGCCAGCTCTCAGAGTTATTTCGAAGATACGCAGTATTTT. Translated, it gives CSASSQSYFEDTQYF.

Comment on this clonotype: This may arise from a read error, as a much more abundant clone is one base away. This chain connects TRBV27 to TRBJ2-7; no firm D call. Germline CDR1 and CDR2: MNHEY and SMNVEV (reference sequence). Trimming shortened V by 0 bases and J by 2 bases, and 8 bases separated the two germline ends. The CDR3 covers 14 residues. DNA of the CDR3: TGTGCCAGCAGTTTATCGGCATGGACCTACGAGCAGTACTTC. It is translated as CASSLSAWTYEQYF.

A remark on this clonotype: The junction and the germline gene differ at one end; a read error may be behind it. The chain has TRBV5-3 and TRBJ1-6; D gene unclear. TRBV5-3 is sorted into the ORF group, with uncertain function. The CDR3 has 13 residues. The CDR3 nucleotides read TGTGCCAGCAGCTTGGCCCGGCCTTCACCCCTCCACTTT. Protein: CASSLARPSPLHF.

This clonotype was observed at least ten times. This chain links TRBV7-9 with TRBJ2-5; D is unclear. Germline values: CDR1 SEHNR, CDR2 FQNEAQ (reference sequence). The germline V and J ends were trimmed by 5 bases and 2 bases, with 9 bases remaining between them. The CDR3 contains 13 residues. The CDR3 spells CASSPAEQETQYF. The DNA of the CDR3 is TGTGCCAGCAGCCCCGCGGAACAAGAGACCCAGTACTTC. Full variable domain (rest looked up from reference TRBV7-9 and TRBJ2-5): DTGVSQNPRHKITKRGQNVTFRCDPISEHNRLYWYRQTLGQGPEFLTYFQNEAQLEKSRLLSDRFSAERPKGSFSTLEIQRTEQGDSAMYLCASSPAEQETQYFGPGTRLLVL.

This clonotype was seen more than once but under ten times. The J gene is TRBJ2-1, the V gene TRBV19; D perhaps matches TRBD2 (6 bases). The germline V gene encodes CDR1 LNHDA and CDR2 SQIVND (reference sequence). CDR3 length: 16 amino acids. With 3 bases removed from V and 2 bases from J, the gap between germline ends came to 14 bases. The CDR3 loop is CASSMEGRVAYNEQFF. CDR3 nucleotides: TGTGCCAGTAGTATGGAGGGTAGGGTCGCCTACAATGAGCAGTTCTTC.

At least ten counts were recorded for this clonotype. The V gene is TRBV7-2, the J gene TRBJ1-1; perhaps TRBD1 as D (6 bases). The V and J ends lost 1 base and 0 bases respectively, with 12 bases between them. From germline, CDR1 is SGHTA and CDR2 FQGNSA. The CDR3 runs 16 residues. Here the CDR3 DNA reads TGTGCCAGCAGCTTAGACAGGGAGGGCCTGAACACTGAAGCTTTCTTT. This codes for CASSLDREGLNTEAFF.

This clonotype has more than one count but fewer than ten. CDR3 amino acids: CSAPLPTGADTQYF. For the CDR3, the DNA is TGCAGTGCCCCTCTCCCGACAGGAGCAGATACGCAGTATTTT. The J gene is TRBJ2-3, the V gene TRBV20-1; D possibly corresponds to TRBD1 (6 bases). This CDR3 spans 14 amino acids. Trimming shortened V by 6 bases and J by 4 bases, and 17 bases separated the two germline ends. CDR1 is DFQATT, CDR2 SNEGSKA, per germline (reference sequence).

With respect to this clonotype: The junction shows a germline mismatch at one end, possibly a read error. The V gene is TRBV7-2, the J gene TRBJ1-5; tentatively, D is TRBD1 (6 bases). CDR3 length: 16 residues. CDR1 is SGHTA, CDR2 FQGNSA, per germline. The CDR3 reads CGSSLGGGLSNKPQHF. Written as DNA, the CDR3 is TGTGGCAGCAGCTTAGGTGGGGGGCTAAGCAATAAGCCCCAGCATTTT.

Only a few counts were recorded for this clonotype. The J gene is TRBJ2-1, the V gene TRBV20-1, with 7 bases fitting TRBD1. The germline CDR1 and CDR2 sequences are DFQATT and SNEGSKA (reference sequence). The CDR3 spans 12 residues. CDR3 amino acids: CSCDREYNEQFF. The CDR3 DNA reads TGCAGCTGCGACAGGGAATACAATGAGCAGTTCTTC.

This clonotype has at least ten counts. The chain recombines TRBV19 with TRBJ2-7; TRBD1 aligns across 7 bases. The CDR3 length is 16 residues. The junction had 12 bases not matched to a gene; V was cut back by 0 bases and J by 7 bases. CDR1 is LNHDA and CDR2 is SQIVND in the germline V gene (reference sequence). The CDR3 sequence is CASSIDSGRQGREQYF. The CDR3 nucleotides are TGTGCCAGTAGTATAGATTCGGGACGACAGGGTCGGGAGCAGTACTTC.

This clonotype was seen a few times. The chain uses TRBV9 and TRBJ2-7; 8 bases line up with TRBD2. The CDR3 has 14 residues. The V and J ends lost 3 bases and 2 bases, in that order; junction bases with no gene match: 4. From germline, CDR1 is SGDLS and CDR2 YYNGEE. The CDR3 sequence is CASSAGGVPYEQYF. The CDR3 DNA follows: TGTGCCAGCAGCGCGGGGGGGGTACCCTACGAGCAGTACTTC.

Concerning this clonotype itself: One base away lies a much larger clone, so this may be a sequencing read error. The chain recombines TRBV7-6 with TRBJ2-7; the D call may be TRBD1 or TRBD2 (5 bases each). CDR1 and CDR2 (germline): SGHVS, FNYEAQ. The CDR3 runs 14 residues. The CDR3 region is CASSSSGPPVEQCF. DNA of the CDR3: TGTGCCAGCAGCTCTTCGGGGCCCCCAGTCGAGCAGTGCTTC.

The rearrangement uses TRBV5-1 and TRBJ1-3; D unclear. The ends were cut back, 4 bases at V and 3 bases at J, with 5 bases in the middle. The CDR3 loop spans 12 amino acids. CDR1 and CDR2 from the germline V gene are SGHRS and YFSETQ. The CDR3 DNA is TGCGCCAGCAGCGGCGATGGAAACACCATATATTTT. It yields the protein CASSGDGNTIYF.

This clonotype was recorded a few times. The chain uses TRBV19 and TRBJ1-1; TRBD1 matches at 11 bases. The CDR3 covers 16 residues. Germline assignment: CDR1 LNHDA and CDR2 SQIVND (reference sequence). Trimming at V came to 3 bases and at J to 4 bases, leaving 7 bases not matched to a gene. The DNA of the CDR3 is TGTGCCAGTAGTATCGCCGGGACAGGGGGAACCACTGAAGCTTTCTTT. It codes for CASSIAGTGGTTEAFF. Filled out from reference TRBV19 and TRBJ1-1, the complete variable domain reads DGGITQSPKYLFRKEGQNVTLSCEQNLNHDAMYWYRQDPGQGLRLIYYSQIVNDFQKGDIAEGYSVSREKKESFPLTVTSAQKNPTAFYLCASSIAGTGGTTEAFFGQGTRLTVV.

This clonotype was detected only a few times. The CDR3: CASSDGQGNEKLFF. The CDR3 DNA follows: TGTGCCAGCAGCGATGGACAGGGCAATGAAAAACTGTTTTTT. V usage is TRBV3-1 and J usage is TRBJ1-4; 8 bases match TRBD1. Trimming took 5 bases from V and 5 from J; bases not matched to a gene: 4. This CDR3 contains 14 residues. Germline V CDR1 and CDR2: LGHDT, YNNKEL (reference sequence).

This clonotype was seen at least ten times. This chain uses TRBV7-9 with TRBJ2-4, with TRBD2 as a possible D gene (6 bases). CDR1 and CDR2 from the germline V gene are SEHNR and FQNEAQ (reference sequence). The CDR3 extends over 21 amino acids. Trimming shortened V by 4 bases and J by 0 bases, and 28 bases separated the two germline ends. The CDR3: CASSSPARGTERIAAKNIQYF. CDR3 DNA: TGTGCCAGCAGCTCCCCAGCCCGGGGGACGGAAAGGATTGCAGCCAAAAACATTCAGTACTTC.

This clonotype was observed a few times. The J gene is TRBJ2-3, the V gene TRBV5-4, with 7 bases lining up with TRBD2. The V and J ends lost 4 bases and 0 bases, in that order; junction bases with no gene match: 8. Looked up from germline, CDR1 is SGHNT and CDR2 is YYREEE (reference sequence). The CDR3 runs to 16 residues. CDR3 DNA sequence: TGTGCCAGCAGCCCCTCTAGCGGCCCTAGCACAGATACGCAGTATTTT. Its translation is CASSPSSGPSTDTQYF.